The T cell receptor beta chain under discussion was sequenced for a study of OX40 agonist ivuxolimab in advanced cancers. About the research overall: The dose-escalation group included hepatocellular carcinoma, melanoma, renal cell carcinoma and head and neck cancer. One hepatocellular carcinoma and a couple of cutaneous melanoma patients partially responded. Prior anti-PD-1, anti-PD-L1 or anti-CTLA-4 therapy did not bar entry, and more than 35% had some.

Germline V gene data show CDR1 as LNHDA and CDR2 as SQIVND (reference sequence). The CDR3 has 18 residues. The V gene lost 3 bases and the J gene lost 7 bases, with 27 bases spanning the gap. The assay was immunoSEQ multiplex PCR, and TCRdb's table has in-frame clones only and misses some. The profile shows roughly 48,000 clones, about 83% of them singletons. This clone was counted a single time. The chain carries TRBV19 and TRBJ1-2; the D gene is possibly TRBD1 (5 bases). The specimen comprised CD4+ or CD8+ T cells sorted from blood, sampled in a trial of the OX40 agonist ivuxolimab. The TCR comes from an adult with an advanced solid tumor such as melanoma, head and neck, liver or kidney cancer. The CDR3 here is CASSIGGTGRMMAGGYTF. As DNA, the CDR3 is TGTGCCAGTAGTATTGGAGGCACGGGACGAATGATGGCGGGTGGCTACACCTTC.